The clone carrying this T cell receptor beta chain came up many times. What it binds is not known. These data belong to a study of blood T cells in healthy people across ages. The CDR3 extends over 13 amino acids. Trimming took 6 bases from V and 5 from J; bases not matched to a gene: 8. Germline CDR1 reads SQVTM; CDR2 reads ANQGSEA. With a J-beta primer mix and a sample-barcoded 5' primer, a second PCR ran about 7 to 12 cycles. One entry per CDR3 protein results from TCRdb running MiXCR on the 5' RACE reads. The sample has about 1,800,000 distinct CDR3 sequences; under 30% are singletons. The study's findings and limits: No one knew whether donors had CMV, which possibly confounded expanded clonotype changes. With unsorted PBMCs, a conclusive comparison of naive versus antigen-experienced cells was not possible.

The total RNA that was extracted per sample amounted to at least 5.5 micrograms. The TCR comes from a woman aged 30 to 39 in good health. This chain joins TRBV29-1 and TRBJ2-5; 8 bases align to TRBD1. The sample was blood. The CDR3 sequence is CSVATGVEETQYF. CDR3 DNA: TGCAGCGTCGCGACAGGGGTTGAGGAGACCCAGTACTTC. The whole variable domain, remainder taken from reference TRBV29-1 and TRBJ2-5, is SAVISQKPSRDICQRGTSLTIQCQVDSQVTMMFWYRQQPGQSLTLIATANQGSEATYESGFVIDKFPISRPNLTFSTLTVSNMSPEDSSIYLCSVATGVEETQYFGPGTRLLVL.